This entry lists 26 T cell receptor beta chains sequenced from one sample in a study of lymphopenia after photon versus proton radiotherapy. Using immunoSEQ multiplex PCR, the repertoire was profiled, and TCRdb retains in-frame clones only, with some absent. The sample lists about 58,000 clones; 65% to 85% were seen once. The specimen comprised peripheral blood, sampled from a patient treated with proton-based radiotherapy. The receptor source for this set is a man between 60 and 75 years old with pancreatic cancer.

The chain uses TRBV11-3 and TRBJ1-1; possibly TRBD1 for D (6 bases). V was shortened by 0 bases and J by 4 bases, with 12 bases between the two germline ends. The V gene's germline CDR1 is SGHNT and CDR2 YENEEA. The CDR3 has 15 residues. The CDR3 is CASSLDARGFTEAFF. The CDR3 DNA reads TGTGCCAGCAGCTTAGACGCCAGGGGATTCACTGAAGCTTTCTTT.

The gene calls are TRBV27 and TRBJ2-7; 11 positions match TRBD1. Germline V gene lookup returns CDR1 MNHEY and CDR2 SMNVEV (reference sequence). The CDR3 covers 13 residues. The junction had 6 bases not matched to a gene; V was cut back by 7 bases and J by 7 bases. Here the CDR3 DNA reads TGTGCCAGCACAGGACAGGGGGCTGGGGAGCAGTACTTC. Amino acid sequence: CASTGQGAGEQYF.

Points on this clone: The germline gene is not matched at one end of the junction; a read error may be the cause. The V call is TRBV7-7, the J call TRBJ2-1, with 8 bases aligning to TRBD1. CDR1 and CDR2 (germline): SSHAT, FNYEAQ (reference sequence). There are 15 residues in the CDR3. The CDR3 bases are TGTGCTAGCAGCTTGACAGGACAGGGTGGGGATGAGCAGTTCTTC. It specifies CASSLTGQGGDEQFF.

This chain connects TRBV28 to TRBJ2-3; 9 bases line up with TRBD2. Germline CDR1 is MDHEN and CDR2 is SYDVKM. This CDR3 is 15 amino acids long. V was pared by 6 bases and J by 8 bases, with 12 bases of the junction left unmatched. CDR3 nucleotide sequence: TGTGCCAGCAGCCCCTCGGCGGGAGGGCTACTTACGCAGTATTTT. Amino acids: CASSPSAGGLLTQYF.

The chain has TRBV7-8 and TRBJ2-3, with D tentatively TRBD2 (6 bases). This CDR3 spans 16 amino acids. The germline V gene encodes CDR1 SGHVS and CDR2 FQNEAQ. V was cut by 5 bases and J by 8 bases, with 23 bases left in between. DNA of the CDR3: TGTGCCAGCAGCCCAGTTGAGCGGGTGATTAAGGGTACGCAGTATTTT. It is translated as CASSPVERVIKGTQYF.

Written as DNA, the CDR3 is TGTGCCAGCAGTCCACCCGTCTCCTACAATGAGCAGTTCTTC. Translating gives CASSPPVSYNEQFF. The genes are TRBV28 and TRBJ2-1; D not resolved. Germline CDR1 MDHEN, CDR2 SYDVKM. The V end was cut by 5 bases, the J end by 0 bases, with 8 bases between. This CDR3 has 14 amino acids.

V usage is TRBV14 and J usage is TRBJ2-1; 8 positions agree with TRBD2. Trimming at V came to 0 bases and at J to 1 base, leaving 8 bases not matched to a gene. CDR1 SGHDN and CDR2 FVKESK come from the germline V gene. The length of the CDR3 is 18 residues. The CDR3 sequence: CASSQEPRAGGSYNEQFF. CDR3 coding DNA: TGTGCCAGCAGCCAAGAGCCGAGGGCGGGAGGATCCTACAATGAGCAGTTCTTC.

This clone was seen just once. The V and J genes are TRBV9 and TRBJ1-1, with no clear D. The V gene lost 2 bases and the J gene lost 0 bases, with 5 bases spanning the gap. Germline V gene data show CDR1 as SGDLS and CDR2 as YYNGEE. There are 13 residues in the CDR3. The CDR3 nucleotides are TGTGCCAGCAGCGTTTCGTTGAACACTGAAGCTTTCTTT. Translation: CASSVSLNTEAFF.

This clone appeared once. The rearrangement joins TRBV6-6 to TRBJ2-5; TRBD1 matches at 10 bases. The germline V gene has CDR1 MNHNY and CDR2 SVGAGI (reference sequence). This CDR3 is built from 15 residues. J was trimmed by 5 bases and V by 5 bases; bases with no gene match: 8. This CDR3 reads CASSIPTGGRETQYF. DNA of the CDR3: TGTGCCAGCAGTATACCGACAGGGGGCCGGGAGACCCAGTACTTC.

The rearrangement uses TRBV14 and TRBJ2-3; no definite D call. Trimming removed 1 base at V and 6 bases at J, with 14 bases between. The CDR3 consists of 15 residues. Germline V CDR1 and CDR2: SGHDN, FVKESK. The CDR3 nucleotides are TGTGCCAGCAGCCAAGTCCAGGTGGCCCTGGATACGCAGTATTTT. Translated: CASSQVQVALDTQYF.

V gene TRBV11-2 combines with J gene TRBJ2-7; TRBD2 agrees at 10 bases. Germline CDR1 reads SGHAT; CDR2 reads FQNNGV. V lost 5 bases, J lost 4 bases, and 14 bases stayed unmatched. This CDR3 spans 17 amino acids. The CDR3 region is CASSTSGVAGGPYEQYF. The CDR3, as DNA: TGTGCCAGCAGCACTAGCGGGGTAGCGGGAGGCCCTTACGAGCAGTACTTC.

This sequence joins TRBV11-2 and TRBJ2-3; 7 bases fit TRBD2. The CDR3 loop spans 15 amino acids. The V gene end was trimmed by 5 bases and the J gene end by 5 bases; junction bases not matched to a gene: 10. CDR1 SGHAT and CDR2 FQNNGV come from the germline V gene. DNA for the CDR3: TGTGCCAGCAGCCGCGGGGGACCCCACCGAGATACGCAGTATTTT. This gives the protein CASSRGGPHRDTQYF.

J is TRBJ2-6 and V is TRBV29-1; D might be TRBD1 or TRBD2, each matching 5 bases. Germline CDR1 reads SQVTM; CDR2 reads ANQGSEA. This CDR3 comprises 14 residues. Trimming removed 6 bases at V and 1 base at J, with 10 bases between. In DNA, the CDR3 is TGCAGCGTAGGGACCCCATCTGGGGCCAACGTCCTGACTTTC. It translates to CSVGTPSGANVLTF.

The chain joins TRBV30 to TRBJ1-2; no reliable D call. Germline loops: CDR1 GTSNPN, CDR2 SVGIG (reference sequence). V lost 8 bases, J lost 0 bases, and 10 bases lay in between. The CDR3 covers 12 residues. CDR3 sequence reads: CALEGTNYGYTF. The CDR3 bases are TGTGCCCTGGAAGGGACTAACTATGGCTACACCTTC.

The V gene is TRBV7-6, the J gene TRBJ1-1, with D unresolved. V was cut by 4 bases and J by 0 bases, with 6 bases left in between. The CDR3 spans 13 residues. Germline assignment: CDR1 SGHVS and CDR2 FNYEAQ. This chain's CDR3 is CASSSSVNTEAFF. In DNA, the CDR3 is TGTGCCAGCAGCTCCTCAGTGAACACTGAAGCTTTCTTT.

The chain carries TRBV29-1 and TRBJ2-3, with 10 bases fitting TRBD2. The CDR3 loop spans 17 amino acids. The ends lost 6 bases at V and 4 bases at J; junction bases unmatched: 16. The germline gives CDR1 SQVTM, CDR2 ANQGSEA. Here the CDR3 DNA reads TGCAGCGTCGCAACACTAGCGGGAAGAAAGCGGGCAGATACGCAGTATTTT. Encoded protein: CSVATLAGRKRADTQYF.

This clone was detected a few times. The chain employs TRBV5-6 and TRBJ1-5; D is ambiguous. The CDR3 contains 12 residues. The germline CDR1 and CDR2 sequences are SGHDT and YYEEEE. Trimming cost V 1 base and J 3 bases, with 2 bases left between them. The CDR3 reads CASSLYNQPQHF. The CDR3, as DNA: TGTGCCAGCAGCTTGTACAATCAGCCCCAGCATTTT.

The V gene is TRBV6-5, the J gene TRBJ2-1; D unclear. Trimming pared 2 bases from V and 0 bases from J, leaving 8 bases between. This CDR3 comprises 15 residues. Germline CDR1 and CDR2: MNHEY and SVGAGI. The CDR3 protein is CASSYTESSYNEQFF. CDR3 in DNA: TGTGCCAGCAGTTACACGGAGAGCTCCTACAATGAGCAGTTCTTC.

The rearrangement joins TRBV19 to TRBJ2-3; tentatively, D is TRBD2 (5 bases). V was cut by 5 bases and J by 4 bases, with 7 bases left in between. Germline CDR1 reads LNHDA; CDR2 reads SQIVND (reference sequence). CDR3 size: 12 residues. The CDR3 here is CASSSEADTQYF. CDR3 DNA sequence: TGTGCCAGTAGTTCGGAGGCAGATACGCAGTATTTT.

The chain is built from TRBV5-1 and TRBJ1-5; D gene ambiguous. The CDR3 contains 14 residues. Deletions cut 1 base from V and 5 bases from J, with 10 bases between. Germline V gene sequence: CDR1 SGHRS, CDR2 YFSETQ. CDR3 in amino acids: CASSLPDKDQPQHF. The CDR3 DNA is TGCGCCAGCAGCTTGCCCGACAAGGATCAGCCCCAGCATTTT.

This chain links TRBV11-1 with TRBJ1-3; possible D gene TRBD1, 5 bases. Looked up from germline, CDR1 is SGHAT and CDR2 is FQDESV (reference sequence). This CDR3 contains 14 residues. Trimming pared 2 bases from V and 2 bases from J, leaving 7 bases between. The CDR3 DNA sequence: TGTGCCAGCAGCTTACAGGGAACTGGAAACACCATATATTTT. Its translation is CASSLQGTGNTIYF.

The chain uses TRBV5-4 and TRBJ1-2; D gene unclear. Germline CDR1 SGHNT, CDR2 YYREEE (reference sequence). V lost 3 bases, J lost 7 bases, and 16 bases lay in between. CDR3 length equals 14 residues. The CDR3 sequence: CASSSPKRLFGYTF. The CDR3 nucleotides read TGTGCCAGCAGCTCACCTAAAAGGCTTTTTGGCTACACCTTC.

The chain links TRBV11-2 to TRBJ2-1, with D perhaps matching TRBD2 (5 bases). CDR3 length equals 14 residues. CDR1 and CDR2 from the germline V gene are SGHAT and FQNNGV. V lost 4 bases, J lost 3 bases, and 10 bases lay in between. The CDR3: CASSSPGLYNEQFF. CDR3 nucleotides: TGTGCCAGCAGCTCCCCCGGACTCTACAATGAGCAGTTCTTC.

The chain employs TRBV14 and TRBJ1-4; D possibly corresponds to TRBD1 (5 bases). Looked up from germline, CDR1 is SGHDN and CDR2 is FVKESK. V was cut by 5 bases and J by 4 bases, with 17 bases left in between. This CDR3 comprises 16 residues. The CDR3 nucleotides are TGTGCCAGCAGCTTTGGAACCGGGACGGGTAATGAAAAACTGTTTTTT. Amino acids: CASSFGTGTGNEKLFF.

A word on this clone: One end of the junction does not line up with germline, which may come from a read error. The chain joins TRBV30 to TRBJ1-6; perhaps TRBD1 as D (6 bases). Germline-derived CDR1 and CDR2 are GTSNPN and SVGIG (reference sequence). The CDR3 is made up of 13 amino acids. CDR3 residues: CAWTGQLDSPLHF. The CDR3 DNA reads as TGTGCTTGGACCGGACAGCTAGATTCACCCCTCCACTTT.

V is TRBV4-1 and J is TRBJ1-2, with a possible D match to TRBD1 (5 bases). Trimming cost V 8 bases and J 8 bases, with 12 bases left between them. The CDR3 runs to 11 residues. Germline CDR1 is MGHRA and CDR2 is YSYEKL. This chain's CDR3 is CASRGGWGYTF. The CDR3, as DNA: TGCGCCAGCCGGGGGGGTTGGGGCTACACCTTC.